The clone carrying this T cell receptor beta chain was seen once. Treatment denoted: 15 to 20 received Ad26.COV2.S at low or high dose, single or two shots; about 5 received placebo; per-sample allocation not given. All samples were drawn on day 63, counting from the first vaccine or placebo injection. Wuhan-strain spike was delivered by a replication-incompetent Ad26 vector. Assay: immunoSEQ multiplex PCR; the TCRdb copy retains only in-frame clones and omits some. The table has more than 300,000 clones, roughly 89% seen once. Germline CDR1 is SGHTA and CDR2 is FQGNSA. This CDR3 spans 13 amino acids. V lost 1 base and J 3 bases, leaving 7 bases between the germline ends. These data belong to a study of Ad26.COV2.S vaccination and SARS-CoV-2 variants.

The input for sequencing was peripheral blood, taken in a trial of Ad26.COV2.S vaccine versus placebo. The TCR sequence derives from a person aged 18-65 years who received the Ad26.COV2.S COVID-19 vaccine or a placebo. The chain uses TRBV7-2 and TRBJ2-7, with D unresolved. The CDR3 reads CASSLVRHYEQYF. The CDR3 nucleotides read TGTGCCAGCAGCTTAGTCCGGCACTACGAGCAGTACTTC.